This is a list of T cell receptor beta chains from one sample in a study of shared clonotypes between healthy human individuals. TCRdb's copy holds only in-frame clones and misses some; the assay was immunoSEQ multiplex PCR. The repertoire holds some 1 million clones, with about 75% as singletons. Material: memory CD4+ T cells sorted from blood. These receptors were collected from a man aged 18 to 35 in good health. The CDR3 runs from the conserved cysteine through the conserved F or W. A D gene is named only where the DNA matches it firmly. Expanded clones are given a class, and other clones once, few, many or no size at all.

j_gene	v_gene	abundance	d_gene	CDR3aa	CDR3nt
TRBJ2-1	TRBV7-2	NA	NA	CASSLEGSSEQFF	TGTGCCAGCAGCTTAGAAGGGTCGTCTGAGCAGTTCTTC
TRBJ2-4	TRBV14	NA	NA	CASSQDELSGTKNIQYF	TGTGCCAGCAGCCAAGATGAGTTGTCAGGAACCAAAAACATTCAGTACTTC
TRBJ2-7	TRBV30	NA	TRBD1	CAWSVQGRSYEQYF	TGTGCCTGGAGTGTACAGGGGCGGTCCTACGAGCAGTACTTC
TRBJ1-5	TRBV18	NA	TRBD1	CASSSTRLTGQDQPQHF	TGTGCCAGCTCATCCACACGCCTGACAGGGCAAGATCAGCCCCAGCATTTT
TRBJ2-7	TRBV4-1	NA	TRBD1	CASSQASGQGSYEQYF	TGCGCCAGCAGCCAGGCCTCGGGACAGGGCTCCTACGAGCAGTACTTC
TRBJ2-1	TRBV10-2	NA	TRBD2	CASSESLGLAGYGEQFF	TGCGCCAGCAGTGAGTCGCTTGGACTAGCGGGGTATGGTGAGCAGTTCTTC
TRBJ1-5	TRBV18	many	NA	CASSLGQYQPQHF	TGTGCCAGCTCACTCGGACAGTATCAGCCCCAGCATTTT
TRBJ1-2	TRBV7-2	NA	NA	CASSSARGYTF	TGTGCCAGCAGCTCTGCTAGAGGCTACACCTTC
TRBJ1-5	TRBV19	NA	NA	CASSMSGQQPQHF	TGTGCCAGTAGTATGTCAGGGCAACAGCCCCAGCATTTT
TRBJ2-2	TRBV18	NA	TRBD1	CASSPPNSGQGAGELFF	TGTGCCAGCTCACCACCGAACTCGGGACAGGGGGCCGGGGAGCTGTTTTTT
TRBJ1-2	TRBV4-1	NA	NA	CASSQEVNAGVYGYTF	TGCGCCAGCAGCCAAGAAGTTAACGCAGGGGTTTATGGCTACACCTTC
TRBJ1-1	TRBV29-1	NA	NA	CSVSFGIMNTEAFF	TGCAGCGTTTCGTTCGGTATTATGAACACTGAAGCTTTCTTT
TRBJ1-4	TRBV5-1	few	TRBD1	CASSTGGSDEKLFF	TGCGCCAGCAGCACAGGGGGCTCCGATGAAAAACTGTTTTTT
TRBJ1-2	TRBV18	NA	NA	CASSSGQGIYGYTF	TGTGCCAGCTCAAGTGGGCAGGGGATCTATGGCTACACCTTC
TRBJ2-7	TRBV27	NA	TRBD2	CASSLIRLAGEYEQYF	TGTGCCAGCAGTTTGATCAGACTAGCGGGGGAATACGAGCAGTACTTC
TRBJ1-1	TRBV6-4	NA	NA	CASSVDGENTEAFF	TGTGCCAGCAGCGTGGACGGGGAGAACACTGAAGCTTTCTTT
TRBJ1-4	TRBV11-2	once	NA	CASRPRAEGSNEKLFF	TGTGCCAGCAGACCCCGGGCGGAGGGGTCTAATGAAAAACTGTTTTTT
TRBJ2-7	TRBV23-1	NA	NA	CASSQSFSIWKNYEQYF	TGCGCCAGCAGTCAATCCTTCTCGATCTGGAAGAACTACGAGCAGTACTTC
TRBJ2-1	TRBV5-6	NA	NA	CASSGRGTITDNEQFF	TGTGCCAGCAGCGGCCGAGGGACCATAACAGACAATGAGCAGTTCTTC
TRBJ2-7	TRBV4-3	many	TRBD2	CASSQWREGNEQYF	TGCGCCAGCAGCCAATGGCGGGAGGGCAACGAGCAGTACTTC